Ten or more counts support the clone carrying this T cell receptor (beta chain). What it binds is unknown. With 4 bases removed from V and 4 bases from J, the gap between germline ends came to 11 bases. Germline V CDR1 and CDR2: GTSNPN, SVGIG (reference sequence). The CDR3 has 13 residues. The data originate from a study of shared clonotypes between healthy human individuals. Assay runs were performed at deep level. This table comes from immunoSEQ multiplex PCR, and its TCRdb copy is limited to in-frame clones, with some not included. Of about 730,000 clones listed, over 55% were seen once; the top ten hold approximately 1.8%. Study findings and constraints: It was the non-shared clonotypes that had lower generation probabilities than clonotypes shared by all four donors. Naive CD4 clonotype sharing across a handful of donors was 4.5% to 6%.

The sequencing input was memory CD4+ T cells sorted from blood. As for subset: CD45RA-negative fraction. The receptor was derived from a woman between 25 and 40 years old in good health. The chain is built from TRBV30 and TRBJ1-5; perhaps TRBD1 as D (6 bases). CDR3 DNA: TGTGCCTGGAACCAGGGGAAAAATCAGCCCCAGCATTTT. This encodes CAWNQGKNQPQHF.